The clone carrying this TCR beta chain has ten or more counts. The antigen is not known. The time point is: persistent/refractory GD, antithyroid drugs over 5 years with positive TRAb. After RNA was extracted from PBMCs, the TCR library was made from it. Patients hailed from an endocrinology department in Xi'an, China. These data come from a study of regulatory T cells in long-lasting Graves disease. Across the study: Persistent Graves' disease denoted over 5 years of antithyroid drugs plus positive TSH receptor antibodies. Overall study results and limits: The TCR repertoire of persistent Graves' patients was less diverse than that of newly diagnosed ones.

Both iRepertoire HTBI primers and Arm-PCR of CDR3 regions were used to build the TCR beta libraries. Methods used by the authors: Across the samples, identification revealed about 62 TRBV and more than 11 TRBJ segments. A single record per CDR3 protein comes from TCRdb applying MiXCR to the multiplex PCR reads. The V and J calls here are based on TCRdb, not the publication. The repertoire consists of roughly 500,000 distinct CDR3 sequences, with about a fifth occurring once and the leading ten covering around 7%. The junction had 6 bases not matched to a gene; V was cut back by 1 base and J by 5 bases. The CDR3 loop spans 15 amino acids.

The sequenced sample was peripheral blood mononuclear cells (PBMCs), obtained when the disease was refractory, from a patient treated with antithyroid drugs. The TCR was taken from a female donor with Graves disease. The chain couples TRBV12-3 or TRBV12-4 to TRBJ1-1; 8 bases map to TRBD1. The DNA for the CDR3 is TGTGCCAGCAGTTTAGTAGCTCAGGGGGCGACTGAAGCTTTCTTT. This sequence encodes CASSLVAQGATEAFF.